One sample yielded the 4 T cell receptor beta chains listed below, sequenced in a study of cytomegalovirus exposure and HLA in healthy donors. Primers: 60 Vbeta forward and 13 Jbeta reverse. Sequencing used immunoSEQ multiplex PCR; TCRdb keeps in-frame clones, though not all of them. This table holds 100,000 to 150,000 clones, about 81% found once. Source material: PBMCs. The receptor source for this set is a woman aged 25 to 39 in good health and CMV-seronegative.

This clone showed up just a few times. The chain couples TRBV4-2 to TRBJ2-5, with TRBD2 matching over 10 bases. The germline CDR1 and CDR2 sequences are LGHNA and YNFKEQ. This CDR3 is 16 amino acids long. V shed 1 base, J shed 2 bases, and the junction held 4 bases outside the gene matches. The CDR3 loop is CASSQVAGGQQETQYF. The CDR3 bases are TGTGCCAGCAGCCAAGTAGCGGGGGGCCAACAAGAGACCCAGTACTTC.

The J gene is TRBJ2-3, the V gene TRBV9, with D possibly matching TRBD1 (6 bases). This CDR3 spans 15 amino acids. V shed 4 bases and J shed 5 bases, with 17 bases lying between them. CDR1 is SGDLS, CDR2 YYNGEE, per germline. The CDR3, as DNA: TGTGCCAGCAGCACGGGACAAGGAGGCGAAGATACGCAGTATTTT. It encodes CASSTGQGGEDTQYF.

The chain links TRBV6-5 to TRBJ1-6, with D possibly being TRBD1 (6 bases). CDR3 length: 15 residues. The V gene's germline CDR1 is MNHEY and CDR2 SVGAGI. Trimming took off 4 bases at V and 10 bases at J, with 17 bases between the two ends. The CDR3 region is CASSSLARGRSPLHF. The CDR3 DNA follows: TGTGCCAGCAGTTCCCTCGCCAGGGGCCGCTCACCCCTCCACTTT.

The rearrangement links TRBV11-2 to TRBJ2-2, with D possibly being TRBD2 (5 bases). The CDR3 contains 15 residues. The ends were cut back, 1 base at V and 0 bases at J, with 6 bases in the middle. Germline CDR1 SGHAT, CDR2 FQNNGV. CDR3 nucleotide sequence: TGTGCCAGCAGCTTAGGAGGGACGAACACCGGGGAGCTGTTTTTT. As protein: CASSLGGTNTGELFF.